Listed here is a single T cell receptor beta chain. Its antigen is unidentified. Using immunoSEQ multiplex PCR, the repertoire was profiled, and TCRdb retains in-frame clones only, with some absent. Of 2 million to 2.5 million clones in the sample, 93% were seen once. These data are taken from a study of shared clonotypes between healthy human individuals. Study background: Three CD4 naive, three CD4 memory, two CD8 naive and one CD8 memory plate were used per donor.

CDR1 is SGHRS, CDR2 YFSETQ, per germline. Trimming removed 6 bases from V and 0 bases from J; junction bases left unmatched: 9. This CDR3 region has 15 residues. Study results and limitations: What naive subsets generally showed was a larger estimated richness than memory subsets showed. When naive CD4 clonotypes were compared across several donors, 4% to 6.5% were shared.

Sequencing used naive CD4+ T cells from PBMCs. Subset given: CD45RA+ positively selected. The V gene is TRBV5-1, the J gene TRBJ2-7; 7 nucleotides match TRBD1. This TCR came from a man aged 18-30 years in good health. Some clones in this sample may be carry-over from other donors' samples. CDR3 sequence: CASTAGTANSYEQYF. The CDR3 nucleotides are TGCGCCAGCACCGCCGGGACAGCGAACTCCTACGAGCAGTACTTC. Based on the CDR3 plus reference TRBV5-1 and TRBJ2-7, the full variable domain is KAGVTQTPRYLIKTRGQQVTLSCSPISGHRSVSWYQQTPGQGLQFLFEYFSETQRNKGNFPGRFSGRQFSNSRSEMNVSTLELGDSALYLCASTAGTANSYEQYFGPGTRLTVT.